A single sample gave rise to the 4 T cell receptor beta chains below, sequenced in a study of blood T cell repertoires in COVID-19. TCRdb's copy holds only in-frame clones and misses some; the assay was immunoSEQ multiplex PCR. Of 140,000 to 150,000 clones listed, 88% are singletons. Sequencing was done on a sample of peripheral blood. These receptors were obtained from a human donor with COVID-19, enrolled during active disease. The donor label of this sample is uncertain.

The CDR3: CASSLGTVGEKLFF. In nucleotides, the CDR3 is TGTGCCAGTAGTTTGGGGACAGTTGGTGAAAAACTGTTTTTT. The rearrangement uses TRBV19 and TRBJ1-4; 7 nucleotides match TRBD1. V dropped 5 bases and J dropped 7; count of bases not matched to a gene: 7. From germline, CDR1 is LNHDA and CDR2 SQIVND (reference sequence). The CDR3 runs to 14 residues.

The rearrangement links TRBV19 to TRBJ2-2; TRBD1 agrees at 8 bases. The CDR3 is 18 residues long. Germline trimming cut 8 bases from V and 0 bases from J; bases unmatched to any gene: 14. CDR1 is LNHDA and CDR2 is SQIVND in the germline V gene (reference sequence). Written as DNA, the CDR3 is TGTGCCAGTGACGTATCTCTTCCGGGACAGGCGAACACCGGGGAGCTGTTTTTT. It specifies CASDVSLPGQANTGELFF. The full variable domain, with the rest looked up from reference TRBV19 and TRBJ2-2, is DGGITQSPKYLFRKEGQNVTLSCEQNLNHDAMYWYRQDPGQGLRLIYYSQIVNDFQKGDIAEGYSVSREKKESFPLTVTSAQKNPTAFYLCASDVSLPGQANTGELFFGEGSRLTVL.

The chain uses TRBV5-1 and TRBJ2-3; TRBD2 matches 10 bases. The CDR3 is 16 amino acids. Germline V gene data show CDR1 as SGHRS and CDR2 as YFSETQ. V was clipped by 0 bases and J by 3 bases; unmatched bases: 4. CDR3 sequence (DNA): TGCGCCAGCAGCTTGGGACTAGCGGGCGGGACAGATACGCAGTATTTT. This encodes CASSLGLAGGTDTQYF.

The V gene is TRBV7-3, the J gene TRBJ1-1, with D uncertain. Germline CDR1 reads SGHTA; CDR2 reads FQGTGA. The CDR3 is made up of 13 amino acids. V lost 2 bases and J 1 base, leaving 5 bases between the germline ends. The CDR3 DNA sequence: TGTGCCAGCAGCTTACAACAGAACACTGAAGCTTTCTTT. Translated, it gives CASSLQQNTEAFF.